The 22 T cell receptor beta chains below come from one sample, sequenced in a study of blood T cell repertoires in COVID-19. Only in-frame clones appear in the TCRdb table, and some are missing; sequencing was by immunoSEQ multiplex PCR. The sample lists tens of thousands of clones, around three quarters occurring once. Sequences were obtained from peripheral blood. Source of these receptors: a human donor in a cohort sampled during active COVID-19.

The chain uses TRBV7-8 and TRBJ2-3; 10 bases match TRBD2. Germline V lookup: CDR1 SGHVS, CDR2 FQNEAQ. V trimming: 1 base; J trimming: 0 bases; junction bases outside the gene matches: 7. This CDR3 comprises 18 residues. CDR3 nucleotides: TGTGCCAGCAGCTTAGTACTAGCGGGGCCTTCTAGCACAGATACGCAGTATTTT. This sequence encodes CASSLVLAGPSSTDTQYF. Complete variable domain (other parts from reference TRBV7-8 and TRBJ2-3): GAGVSQSPRYKVAKRGQDVALRCDPISGHVSLFWYQQALGQGPEFLTYFQNEAQLDKSGLPSDRFFAERPEGSVSTLKIQRTQQEDSAVYLCASSLVLAGPSSTDTQYFGPGTRLTVL.

A single count supports this clone. The chain combines TRBV28 with TRBJ2-7; D is perhaps TRBD1 (5 bases). This CDR3 is 14 amino acids long. The germline gives CDR1 MDHEN, CDR2 SYDVKM. The V end lost 6 bases, the J end lost 3 bases, and 15 bases lay between the germline ends. The CDR3 spells CASSSLGRVYEQYF. Written as DNA, the CDR3 is TGTGCCAGCAGCTCCTTGGGCAGGGTCTACGAGCAGTACTTC.

The V and J genes are TRBV7-2 and TRBJ2-2; 12 bases match TRBD2. The CDR3 runs to 15 residues. Losses at the gene ends were 4 bases for V and 5 bases for J; bases not matched to a gene: 2. Germline loops: CDR1 SGHTA, CDR2 FQGNSA. CDR3 sequence (DNA): TGTGCCAGCAGCTCAACTAGCGGGAGGACCGGGGAGCTGTTTTTT. Translation: CASSSTSGRTGELFF.

The count of this clone is one. This rearrangement joins TRBV5-4 to TRBJ2-3; no clear D gene. Germline CDR1 is SGHNT and CDR2 is YYREEE (reference sequence). Trimming cost V 1 base and J 3 bases, with 6 bases left between them. This CDR3 comprises 13 residues. CDR3 sequence: CASSLSGTDTQYF. CDR3 in DNA: TGTGCCAGCAGCTTGTCAGGTACAGATACGCAGTATTTT.

The chain uses TRBV30 and TRBJ2-7, with TRBD2 matching 10 bases. CDR1 and CDR2 (germline): GTSNPN, SVGIG (reference sequence). With 5 bases clipped from V and 2 bases from J, the junction kept 6 bases outside the gene matches. There are 14 residues in the CDR3. The DNA of the CDR3 is TGTGCCTGGGAGGCTAGCGGGGGAACCTACGAGCAGTACTTC. Residues: CAWEASGGTYEQYF.

The J gene is TRBJ1-5, the V gene TRBV6-4; D is unclear. The CDR3 spans 11 residues. CDR1 and CDR2 (germline): MRHNA, SNTAGT. The germline V and J ends were trimmed by 5 bases and 11 bases, with 10 bases remaining between them. The CDR3 DNA reads as TGTGCCAGCAGTTTTAATCGGGCCCAGCATTTT. Protein sequence: CASSFNRAQHF.

The chain carries TRBV18 and TRBJ1-4, with unresolved D. This CDR3 contains 14 residues. The V gene's germline CDR1 is KGHSH and CDR2 LQKENI. The V and J ends lost 5 bases and 2 bases respectively, with 9 bases between them. The DNA for the CDR3 is TGTGCCAGCTCAAAGAGTACTACTAATGAAAAACTGTTTTTT. Residues: CASSKSTTNEKLFF.

The chain has TRBV6-6 and TRBJ2-3; D may be TRBD2 (5 bases). Trimming stripped 4 bases from V and 6 bases from J, with 5 bases between. CDR3 length: 11 residues. Germline V gene data show CDR1 as MNHNY and CDR2 as SVGAGI (reference sequence). CDR3 amino acids: CASSSGDTQYF. CDR3 sequence (DNA): TGTGCCAGCAGTTCGGGGGATACGCAGTATTTT.

The rearrangement uses TRBV28 and TRBJ2-3, with unresolved D. V lost 6 bases to trimming and J lost 3 bases, with 13 bases between them. The CDR3 extends over 14 amino acids. CDR1 MDHEN and CDR2 SYDVKM come from the germline V gene. The CDR3 bases are TGTGCCAGCAGCCCCCTAAGCCCGACAGATACGCAGTATTTT. Translated, it gives CASSPLSPTDTQYF.

This chain uses TRBV5-4 with TRBJ2-1; TRBD2 matches 9 bases. With 0 bases clipped from V and 0 bases from J, the junction kept 4 bases outside the gene matches. The V gene's germline CDR1 is SGHNT and CDR2 YYREEE (reference sequence). CDR3 length: 17 amino acids. The CDR3 protein is CASSLESSGGSYNEQFF. In DNA form, the CDR3 reads TGTGCCAGCAGCTTGGAGAGTAGCGGGGGCTCCTACAATGAGCAGTTCTTC.

This clone was found many times. The chain uses TRBV7-9 and TRBJ2-1; 9 bases fit TRBD1. CDR1 and CDR2 (germline): SEHNR, FQNEAQ (reference sequence). The V gene end was trimmed by 6 bases and the J gene end by 7 bases; junction bases not matched to a gene: 7. The CDR3 extends over 14 amino acids. CDR3 loop: CASRPGQGGNEQFF. The CDR3 region has the DNA TGTGCCAGCAGACCGGGACAGGGTGGGAATGAGCAGTTCTTC.

The table lists this clone with a few counts. This chain connects TRBV15 to TRBJ2-5; D gene unclear. Germline CDR1 reads LNHNV; CDR2 reads YYDKDF (reference sequence). Trimming pared 0 bases from V and 4 bases from J, leaving 9 bases between. This CDR3 spans 14 amino acids. As DNA, the CDR3 is TGTGCCACCAGCAGAGATAATTCCCGAGAGACCCAGTACTTC. The encoded protein is CATSRDNSRETQYF.

This clone came up a few times. J is TRBJ2-5 and V is TRBV6-5; perhaps TRBD1 as D (5 bases). Germline-derived CDR1 and CDR2 are MNHEY and SVGAGI. This CDR3 contains 13 residues. Trimming shortened V by 6 bases and J by 4 bases, and 12 bases separated the two germline ends. This chain's CDR3 is CASSEDIGETQYF. The DNA of the CDR3 is TGTGCCAGCAGCGAGGACATCGGAGAGACCCAGTACTTC.

The V and J genes are TRBV5-1 and TRBJ1-1, with TRBD1 matching 9 bases. Germline CDR1 is SGHRS and CDR2 is YFSETQ. V lost 3 bases to trimming and J lost 3 bases; unmatched junction nucleotides: 6. This CDR3 is built from 15 residues. The CDR3 reads CASSSGTGWDTEAFF. CDR3 DNA: TGCGCCAGCAGCTCGGGGACAGGGTGGGACACTGAAGCTTTCTTT. Looking up the rest from reference TRBV5-1 and TRBJ1-1 gives the full variable domain: KAGVTQTPRYLIKTRGQQVTLSCSPISGHRSVSWYQQTPGQGLQFLFEYFSETQRNKGNFPGRFSGRQFSNSRSEMNVSTLELGDSALYLCASSSGTGWDTEAFFGQGTRLTVV.

The chain carries TRBV4-1 and TRBJ2-1; TRBD2 matches 16 bases. CDR1 and CDR2 from the germline V gene are MGHRA and YSYEKL. The CDR3 consists of 18 residues. With 1 base clipped from V and 5 bases from J, the junction kept 5 bases outside the gene matches. The CDR3 reads CASSQVGLAGGGHNEQFF. The CDR3 DNA is TGCGCCAGCAGCCAAGTGGGACTAGCGGGAGGGGGCCACAATGAGCAGTTCTTC.

The J gene is TRBJ1-1, the V gene TRBV7-2; possibly TRBD1 for D (5 bases). The CDR3 is 16 residues long. V was shortened by 2 bases and J by 3 bases, with 16 bases between the two germline ends. The V gene's germline CDR1 is SGHTA and CDR2 FQGNSA. The CDR3 reads CASSLKGGGVDTEAFF. In DNA form, the CDR3 reads TGTGCCAGCAGCTTAAAAGGTGGGGGGGTAGACACTGAAGCTTTCTTT.

The rearrangement uses TRBV18 and TRBJ1-1; D is uncertain. The germline V gene encodes CDR1 KGHSH and CDR2 LQKENI. The CDR3 spans 13 residues. Trimming left V 9 bases short and J 3 bases short, with 14 bases between. The CDR3 DNA reads TGTGCCAGTACAATGGAGCGGGACACTGAAGCTTTCTTT. Its protein is CASTMERDTEAFF.

The V gene is TRBV7-3, the J gene TRBJ1-1; 7 nucleotides line up with TRBD1. V gave up 0 bases and J gave up 10 bases; unmatched junction bases: 11. Germline V gene lookup returns CDR1 SGHTA and CDR2 FQGTGA. This CDR3 comprises 15 residues. The CDR3 sequence: CASSLTVRQGAPAFF. CDR3 bases: TGTGCCAGCAGCTTAACGGTTCGACAGGGAGCTCCAGCTTTCTTT.

This chain joins TRBV27 and TRBJ2-1, with 11 bases lining up with TRBD1. Germline V gene sequence: CDR1 MNHEY, CDR2 SMNVEV (reference sequence). V shed 6 bases, J shed 6 bases, and the junction held 10 bases outside the gene matches. This CDR3 has 16 amino acids. The CDR3 region has the DNA TGTGCCAGCAGCCGGACAGGGGGCAGGGGGATCAATGAGCAGTTCTTC. Its translation: CASSRTGGRGINEQFF.

This chain links TRBV7-6 with TRBJ2-7; TRBD1 matches at 10 bases. V trimming: 0 bases; J trimming: 6 bases; junction bases outside the gene matches: 2. This CDR3 is 14 amino acids long. CDR1 is SGHVS and CDR2 is FNYEAQ in the germline V gene. Written as DNA, the CDR3 is TGTGCCAGCAGCTTAGCCGGGACAGGGGTCGAGCAGTACTTC. It yields the protein CASSLAGTGVEQYF.

The chain has TRBV28 and TRBJ2-7; D is perhaps TRBD1 (5 bases). The CDR3 has 15 amino acids. Germline values: CDR1 MDHEN, CDR2 SYDVKM. V shed 2 bases and J shed 1 base, with 12 bases lying between them. The CDR3: CASSLSPDSSYEQYF. Written as DNA, the CDR3 is TGTGCCAGCAGTTTAAGCCCCGACAGTTCCTACGAGCAGTACTTC.

J is TRBJ2-2 and V is TRBV4-2, with a tentative D call TRBD2 (6 bases). Trimming removed 0 bases at V and 8 bases at J, with 10 bases between. Germline assignment: CDR1 LGHNA and CDR2 YNFKEQ. The CDR3 is 14 amino acids. CDR3 region: CASSQEIAGGELFF. The CDR3 DNA reads TGTGCCAGCAGCCAAGAGATCGCGGGAGGGGAGCTGTTTTTT.